This T cell receptor (beta chain) is drawn from a study of blood T cell repertoires in COVID-19. Study background: The United States, Italy and Spain supplied acute and convalescent COVID-19 samples.

Methods used by the authors: How many nucleated cells were present was estimated from reference gene primer amplification. Clones were read by immunoSEQ multiplex PCR, and TCRdb kept only the in-frame ones, dropping some. V and J calls plus clone size are reproduced from that table; the DNA served to infer D and trimming. The repertoire includes around 97,000 clones, almost 90% of them detected once, and 3.5% sits in the top ten. Trimming took 0 bases from V and 3 from J, leaving 12 bases between them. Germline V gene sequence: CDR1 GTSNPN, CDR2 SVGIG (reference sequence). The CDR3 spans 15 residues.

Material: peripheral blood. This TCR derives from a human donor in a cohort sampled during active COVID-19. The rearrangement joins TRBV30 to TRBJ1-3, with D perhaps matching TRBD1 (5 bases). The CDR3 protein is CAWSVPGLGGNTIYF. Here the CDR3 DNA reads TGTGCCTGGAGTGTACCAGGGTTAGGTGGAAACACCATATATTTT.